This passage covers 9 T cell receptor beta chains from one sample sequenced in a study of blood T cells in healthy people across ages. The use of a sample-barcoded 5' primer and a J-beta primer mix characterized a second PCR of about 7 to 12 cycles. TCRdb redid the calling of the 5' RACE reads with MiXCR, one entry per CDR3 protein. The sample carries about 1.8 million distinct CDR3 sequences, approximately 50% recorded once. The material sequenced was blood. Source of these receptors: a middle-aged woman in good health.

The gene calls are TRBV29-1 and TRBJ2-1, with D possibly TRBD2 on 7 matching bases. V was shortened by 7 bases and J by 4 bases, with 17 bases between the two germline ends. CDR1 is SQVTM, CDR2 ANQGSEA, per germline. The CDR3 extends over 14 amino acids. The CDR3: CSAGAGGQYNEQFF. The CDR3 DNA is TGCAGCGCCGGGGCCGGGGGGCAGTACAATGAGCAGTTCTTC.

This chain connects TRBV3-1 to TRBJ2-5; D is perhaps TRBD1 or TRBD2 (6 bases each). There are 15 residues in the CDR3. The germline CDR1 and CDR2 sequences are LGHDT and YNNKEL (reference sequence). V was cut by 2 bases and J by 1 base, with 11 bases left in between. DNA of the CDR3: TGTGCCAGCAGCCAACACGGGGGCACCCAAGAGACCCAGTACTTC. It translates to CASSQHGGTQETQYF.

Only a few counts were recorded for this clonotype. The chain recombines TRBV20-1 with TRBJ2-3; D ambiguous. Trimming left V 0 bases short and J 6 bases short, with 13 bases between. Germline-derived CDR1 and CDR2 are DFQATT and SNEGSKA (reference sequence). The CDR3 runs to 14 residues. The CDR3 is CSARDFGRRDTQYF. Written as DNA, the CDR3 is TGCAGTGCTAGAGATTTCGGCCGACGGGATACGCAGTATTTT.

The chain links TRBV28 to TRBJ2-3; D is possibly TRBD1 (6 bases). This CDR3 region has 18 residues. The V gene's germline CDR1 is MDHEN and CDR2 SYDVKM. Trimming shortened V by 3 bases and J by 3 bases, and 22 bases separated the two germline ends. The DNA of the CDR3 is TGTGCCAGCAGTTTTCCCCCCAGCACGGACAGAAGAACAGATACGCAGTATTTT. Translation: CASSFPPSTDRRTDTQYF.

The genes are TRBV3-1 and TRBJ1-6, with 7 bases fitting TRBD1. Per the germline V gene, CDR1 is LGHDT and CDR2 is YNNKEL (reference sequence). The CDR3 runs to 16 residues. Unmatched junction bases numbered 12, after V lost 4 bases and J lost 9 bases. CDR3 loop: CASSLMRGLGISPLHF. The CDR3 DNA sequence: TGTGCCAGCAGCCTGATGAGGGGGCTGGGGATTTCACCCCTCCACTTT.

The chain employs TRBV6-2 or TRBV6-3 and TRBJ2-3, with 14 bases fitting TRBD2. Germline CDR1 and CDR2: MNHEY and SVGEGT. With 0 bases clipped from V and 2 bases from J, the junction kept 10 bases outside the gene matches. CDR3 length: 20 amino acids. The CDR3 here is CASSYSTGTSGGLYTDTQYF. The CDR3 DNA is TGTGCCAGCAGTTACTCGACTGGGACTAGCGGGGGTCTCTACACAGATACGCAGTATTTT.

The rearrangement uses TRBV12-3 or TRBV12-4 and TRBJ1-2, with D tentatively TRBD1 (5 bases). This CDR3 is 15 amino acids long. V was cut by 6 bases and J by 2 bases, with 16 bases left in between. As DNA, the CDR3 is TGTGCCAGCAGCTCCTCGGGACCGGTGAACTATGGCTACACCTTC. This sequence encodes CASSSSGPVNYGYTF.

The chain couples TRBV6-2 or TRBV6-3 to TRBJ1-6, with 9 bases identical to TRBD1. Per the germline V gene, CDR1 is MNHEY and CDR2 is SVGEGT. The V and J ends lost 5 bases and 11 bases, in that order; junction bases with no gene match: 10. The CDR3 contains 15 residues. CDR3 sequence reads: CASSRYGRTGAPLHF. The CDR3 bases are TGTGCCAGCAGTCGTTATGGCAGGACAGGGGCACCCCTCCACTTT.

This chain connects TRBV4-2 to TRBJ2-1; 10 nucleotides line up with TRBD2. Germline assignment: CDR1 LGHNA and CDR2 YNFKEQ. The V and J ends lost 2 bases and 13 bases, in that order; junction bases with no gene match: 20. This CDR3 is 18 amino acids long. The DNA of the CDR3 is TGTGCCAGCAGCCAATATGGTCAAAGCGGGGGGGCCGGGGAGACCCAGTTCTTC. Protein: CASSQYGQSGGAGETQFF.